These 21 T cell receptor beta chains were all obtained from the same sample, sequenced in a study of shared clonotypes between healthy human individuals. TCRdb's copy holds only in-frame clones and misses some; the assay was immunoSEQ multiplex PCR. The sample shows over 2 million clones, 90% to 95% of them seen only once. The sequenced material came from naive CD4+ T cells sorted from blood. Subset defined: CD45RA+ positively selected. The receptor set was obtained from a man in his late teens or twenties in good health.

The chain combines TRBV6-5 with TRBJ2-1, with unresolved D. CDR1 and CDR2 from the germline V gene are MNHEY and SVGAGI. Trimming pared 7 bases from V and 2 bases from J, leaving 15 bases between. This CDR3 has 15 amino acids. CDR3 bases: TGTGCCAGCACCCTGCCGGGCAGTACCTACAATGAGCAGTTCTTC. This sequence encodes CASTLPGSTYNEQFF.

The CDR3 here is CASSSSGVVGLYNSPLHF. CDR3 DNA sequence: TGTGCCAGCAGCTCTTCGGGGGTAGTCGGCCTTTATAATTCACCCCTCCACTTT. The rearrangement joins TRBV5-4 to TRBJ1-6; possible D gene TRBD1, 5 bases. Germline-derived CDR1 and CDR2 are SGHNT and YYREEE (reference sequence). Trimming left V 3 bases short and J 4 bases short, with 20 bases between. This CDR3 comprises 18 residues. Variable domain in full (rest from reference TRBV5-4 and TRBJ1-6): ETGVTQSPTHLIKTRGQQVTLRCSSQSGHNTVSWYQQALGQGPQFIFQYYREEENGRGNFPPRFSGLQFPNYSSELNVNALELDDSALYLCASSSSGVVGLYNSPLHFGNGTRLTVT.

This rearrangement joins TRBV25-1 to TRBJ1-3, with D uncertain. V lost 8 bases, J lost 2 bases, and 10 bases lay in between. The germline V gene encodes CDR1 MGHDK and CDR2 SYGVNS. The CDR3 length is 13 residues. The CDR3 bases are TGTGCCAGCGGGTTTTCCCCTGGAAACACCATATATTTT. This encodes CASGFSPGNTIYF. The entire variable domain, with the rest obtained from reference TRBV25-1 and TRBJ1-3, is as follows: EADIYQTPRYLVIGTGKKITLECSQTMGHDKMYWYQQDPGMELHLIHYSYGVNSTEKGDLSSESTVSRIRTEHFPLTLESARPSHTSQYLCASGFSPGNTIYFGEGSWLTVV.

V usage is TRBV7-2 and J usage is TRBJ1-6, with D unclear. CDR3 length: 14 amino acids. Germline V CDR1 and CDR2: SGHTA, FQGNSA. V lost 1 base and J lost 6, with 7 bases in between. The CDR3 region has the DNA TGTGCCAGCAGCTTAGAGAGGCCTAATTCACCCCTCCACTTT. As protein: CASSLERPNSPLHF. The complete variable domain, with remaining parts taken from reference TRBV7-2 and TRBJ1-6, reads GAGVSQSPSNKVTEKGKDVELRCDPISGHTALYWYRQSLGQGLEFLIYFQGNSAPDKSGLPSDRFSAERTGGSVSTLTIQRTQQEDSAVYLCASSLERPNSPLHFGNGTRLTVT.

The rearrangement links TRBV10-3 to TRBJ2-2; TRBD1 might be the D (5 bases). Trimming cost V 8 bases and J 2 bases, with 12 bases left between them. This CDR3 has 14 residues. Germline V CDR1 and CDR2: ENHRY, SYGVKD. CDR3 sequence reads: CAIGRDSNTGELFF. For the CDR3, the DNA is TGTGCCATCGGCAGGGATTCCAACACCGGGGAGCTGTTTTTT.

This chain links TRBV6-5 with TRBJ2-7; the D call may be TRBD1 or TRBD2 (5 bases each). Trimming left V 4 bases short and J 0 bases short, with 10 bases between. This CDR3 region has 14 residues. Per the germline V gene, CDR1 is MNHEY and CDR2 is SVGAGI. CDR3 sequence (DNA): TGTGCCAGCAGTTCCGGGGACCGCTCCTACGAGCAGTACTTC. Translating it yields CASSSGDRSYEQYF.

The chain couples TRBV6-5 to TRBJ1-2; 7 bases line up with TRBD1. The germline V gene encodes CDR1 MNHEY and CDR2 SVGAGI. Trimming took 5 bases from V and 2 from J; bases not matched to a gene: 5. The CDR3 extends over 14 amino acids. CDR3 in DNA: TGTGCCAGCAGTAACGGGGGACAGAACTATGGCTACACCTTC. Translating gives CASSNGGQNYGYTF.

The chain links TRBV29-1 to TRBJ2-7; tentatively, D is TRBD1 (5 bases). The CDR3 is made up of 12 amino acids. The germline V and J ends were trimmed by 5 bases and 5 bases, with 13 bases remaining between them. Germline-derived CDR1 and CDR2 are SQVTM and ANQGSEA. CDR3 DNA sequence: TGCAGCGTTACCTCAGGGTTCCACGAGCAGTACTTC. Translation gives CSVTSGFHEQYF.

This sequence joins TRBV7-8 and TRBJ1-2; no reliable D call. The CDR3 sequence is 15 residues long. Germline CDR1 and CDR2: SGHVS and FQNEAQ. Trimming left V 3 bases short and J 3 bases short, with 14 bases between. DNA for the CDR3: TGTGCCAGCAGCTTCGGCCCTGGTGGAGACTATGGCTACACCTTC. Its protein is CASSFGPGGDYGYTF.

The CDR3 nucleotides are TGTGCCTGGAGTGTACACGGGGAAGAAAAACTGTTTTTT. Amino acids: CAWSVHGEEKLFF. V gene TRBV30 combines with J gene TRBJ1-4; D gene ambiguous. Trimming removed 0 bases at V and 8 bases at J, with 10 bases between. There are 13 residues in the CDR3. Looked up from germline, CDR1 is GTSNPN and CDR2 is SVGIG (reference sequence).

This chain connects TRBV7-3 to TRBJ1-1; D is unresolved. V was cut by 6 bases and J by 0 bases, with 17 bases left in between. The CDR3 extends over 16 amino acids. Germline V gene data show CDR1 as SGHTA and CDR2 as FQGTGA. CDR3: CASSPQGRVMNTEAFF. The CDR3 nucleotides read TGTGCCAGCAGTCCACAAGGAAGGGTCATGAACACTGAAGCTTTCTTT.

On this clone itself: This specimen includes other DNA sequences encoding the same CDR3. The chain recombines TRBV19 with TRBJ1-1; D might be TRBD1 (6 bases). The V end lost 7 bases, the J end lost 0 bases, and 12 bases lay between the germline ends. Germline assignment: CDR1 LNHDA and CDR2 SQIVND (reference sequence). This CDR3 spans 14 amino acids. The CDR3 bases are TGTGCCAGTACCACGACAGGTTTGAACACTGAAGCTTTCTTT. Translation: CASTTTGLNTEAFF.

The J gene is TRBJ2-7, the V gene TRBV15; no clear D. The CDR3 sequence is 15 residues long. Germline V gene data show CDR1 as LNHNV and CDR2 as YYDKDF (reference sequence). Trimming stripped 0 bases from V and 0 bases from J, with 9 bases between. CDR3 region: CATSRDPRSSYEQYF. The CDR3 coding sequence is TGTGCCACCAGCAGAGATCCGAGGAGCTCCTACGAGCAGTACTTC.

The rearrangement uses TRBV30 and TRBJ2-3; 10 bases map to TRBD2. The CDR3 totals 16 residues. Germline CDR1 GTSNPN, CDR2 SVGIG (reference sequence). V gave up 5 bases and J gave up 4 bases; unmatched junction bases: 12. This CDR3 is CAWLTGISGRSDTQYF. CDR3 coding DNA: TGTGCCTGGTTAACGGGGATTAGCGGGAGGTCAGATACGCAGTATTTT.

The chain carries TRBV5-4 and TRBJ1-6; possibly TRBD1 for D (5 bases). Germline V lookup: CDR1 SGHNT, CDR2 YYREEE (reference sequence). The CDR3 is 14 residues long. V lost 1 base and J lost 10, with 12 bases in between. The DNA for the CDR3 is TGTGCCAGCAGCTTGAATGGAAAGGGGTCACCCCTCCACTTT. Translation gives CASSLNGKGSPLHF.

V is TRBV19 and J is TRBJ1-1; D is ambiguous. Germline-derived CDR1 and CDR2 are LNHDA and SQIVND (reference sequence). The V gene lost 3 bases and the J gene lost 0 bases, with 8 bases spanning the gap. CDR3 length: 14 residues. This CDR3 reads CASSMRQLNTEAFF. The CDR3 bases are TGTGCCAGTAGTATGCGGCAGTTGAACACTGAAGCTTTCTTT.

A remark on this clone: This clone may be a read error of a much larger clone one base away. This chain joins TRBV7-9 and TRBJ2-2; no clear D. Germline loops: CDR1 SEHNR, CDR2 FQNEAQ (reference sequence). This CDR3 is built from 15 residues. CDR3 sequence: CASILGMGNTGELFF. The CDR3 DNA reads TGTGCCAGCATCTTAGGAATGGGAAACACCGGGGAGCTGTTTTTT.

This chain joins TRBV5-1 and TRBJ1-2; D unclear. Per the germline V gene, CDR1 is SGHRS and CDR2 is YFSETQ. The CDR3 contains 14 residues. The V end was cut by 1 base, the J end by 3 bases, with 10 bases between. CDR3 in amino acids: CASSLMVADYGYTF. CDR3 nucleotide sequence: TGCGCCAGCAGCTTGATGGTAGCCGACTATGGCTACACCTTC.

The V gene is TRBV10-3, the J gene TRBJ2-3; 9 nucleotides match TRBD1. With 6 bases clipped from V and 2 bases from J, the junction kept 3 bases outside the gene matches. The CDR3 covers 14 residues. Germline CDR1 ENHRY, CDR2 SYGVKD. Here the CDR3 DNA reads TGTGCCATCAGAGGACAGGGGAACACAGATACGCAGTATTTT. This translates into CAIRGQGNTDTQYF.

V and J are TRBV6-1 and TRBJ2-3; D uncertain. Germline V lookup: CDR1 MNHNS, CDR2 SASEGT. The CDR3 totals 17 residues. Trimming left V 3 bases short and J 3 bases short, with 19 bases between. The CDR3 region is CASSDPVQFSLTDTQYF. The DNA of the CDR3 is TGTGCCAGCAGTGACCCCGTACAGTTCTCCCTAACAGATACGCAGTATTTT.

The chain joins TRBV27 to TRBJ2-7; D is perhaps TRBD1 (6 bases). V shed 6 bases and J shed 4 bases, with 13 bases lying between them. CDR3 length: 13 residues. Germline loops: CDR1 MNHEY, CDR2 SMNVEV (reference sequence). CDR3: CASSLGAEYEQYF. The CDR3 DNA reads TGTGCCAGCAGCCTGGGGGCTGAGTACGAGCAGTACTTC.